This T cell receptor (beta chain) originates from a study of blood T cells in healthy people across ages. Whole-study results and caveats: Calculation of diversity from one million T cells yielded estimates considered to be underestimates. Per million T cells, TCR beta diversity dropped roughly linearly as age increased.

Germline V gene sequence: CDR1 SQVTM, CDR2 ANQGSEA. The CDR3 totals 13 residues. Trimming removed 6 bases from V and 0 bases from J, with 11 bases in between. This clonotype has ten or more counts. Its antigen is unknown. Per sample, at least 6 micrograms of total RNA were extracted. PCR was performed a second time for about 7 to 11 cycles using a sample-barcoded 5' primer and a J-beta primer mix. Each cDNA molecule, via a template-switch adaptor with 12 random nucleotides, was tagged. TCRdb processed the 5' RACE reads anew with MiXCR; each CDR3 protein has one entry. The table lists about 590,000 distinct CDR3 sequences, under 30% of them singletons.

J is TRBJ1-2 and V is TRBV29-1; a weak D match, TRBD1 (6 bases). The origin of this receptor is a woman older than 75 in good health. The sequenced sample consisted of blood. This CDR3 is CSVGHRANYGYTF. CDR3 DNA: TGCAGCGTGGGCCACAGGGCTAACTATGGCTACACCTTC. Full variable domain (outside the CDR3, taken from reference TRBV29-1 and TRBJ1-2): SAVISQKPSRDICQRGTSLTIQCQVDSQVTMMFWYRQQPGQSLTLIATANQGSEATYESGFVIDKFPISRPNLTFSTLTVSNMSPEDSSIYLCSVGHRANYGYTFGSGTRLTVV.